These 20 T cell receptor beta chains share one sample of origin, sequenced in a study of CD8 T cells in ankylosing spondylitis. From the 5' RACE reads, TCRdb called clonotypes with MiXCR, one entry per CDR3 protein. The repertoire includes 500,000 to 650,000 distinct CDR3 sequences, approximately 5.3% of them detected once, and roughly 3.5% sits in the top ten. Study-level findings and limits: A motif in TCR beta, a set of eight highly homologous variants, appeared characteristic of ankylosing spondylitis blood.

No antigen has been assigned to these receptors. Sequencing was done on a sample of blood, either unsorted or a sorted T cell fraction (not recorded which). The receptors were gathered from a male donor with ankylosing spondylitis.

This clonotype was counted ten times or more. The chain joins TRBV7-8 to TRBJ2-5; no clear D. The CDR3 has 12 residues. Germline CDR1 and CDR2: SGHVS and FQNEAQ. V was clipped by 1 base and J by 7 bases, with 7 bases between them. The CDR3 loop is CASSLGPPTQYF. CDR3 DNA: TGTGCCAGCAGCTTAGGACCCCCGACCCAGTACTTC.

The table lists this clonotype with many counts. The V call is TRBV10-3, the J call TRBJ1-5; D remains ambiguous. V lost 3 bases, J lost 5 bases, and 11 bases lay in between. The CDR3 is made up of 14 amino acids. Germline V lookup: CDR1 ENHRY, CDR2 SYGVKD. The CDR3 DNA follows: TGTGCCATCAGTGAAGGGCACCAAGATCAGCCCCAGCATTTT. The encoded protein is CAISEGHQDQPQHF.

This clonotype was counted at least ten times. The V call is TRBV4-2, the J call TRBJ2-7, with D uncertain. The CDR3 covers 13 residues. V gave up 1 base and J gave up 1 base, with 5 bases separating them. Germline loops: CDR1 LGHNA, CDR2 YNFKEQ. CDR3 nucleotide sequence: TGTGCCAGCAGCCAAGTCAGGTCCTACGAGCAGTACTTC. It codes for CASSQVRSYEQYF.

This clonotype was counted a few times. The V gene is TRBV7-2, the J gene TRBJ2-3; 9 nucleotides agree with TRBD2. There are 16 residues in the CDR3. Germline trimming cut 4 bases from V and 2 bases from J; bases unmatched to any gene: 7. Per the germline V gene, CDR1 is SGHTA and CDR2 is FQGNSA. The CDR3 sequence is CASSSRLAAFTDTQYF. DNA of the CDR3: TGTGCCAGCAGCTCCCGACTAGCGGCCTTCACAGATACGCAGTATTTT. Full variable domain (remainder filled in from reference TRBV7-2 and TRBJ2-3): GAGVSQSPSNKVTEKGKDVELRCDPISGHTALYWYRQSLGQGLEFLIYFQGNSAPDKSGLPSDRFSAERTGGSVSTLTIQRTQQEDSAVYLCASSSRLAAFTDTQYFGPGTRLTVL.

This clonotype was seen ten or more times. The chain joins TRBV5-1 to TRBJ1-4, with TRBD1 identical over 7 bases. In germline, CDR1 is SGHRS, CDR2 YFSETQ. This CDR3 region has 15 residues. Losses at the gene ends were 4 bases for V and 12 bases for J; bases not matched to a gene: 15. The CDR3 region is CASSTGTARTGELFF. For the CDR3, the DNA is TGCGCCAGCAGCACTGGGACAGCCAGGACGGGAGAACTGTTTTTT. The full variable domain, in which reference TRBV5-1 and TRBJ1-4 provide the parts outside the CDR3, is KAGVTQTPRYLIKTRGQQVTLSCSPISGHRSVSWYQQTPGQGLQFLFEYFSETQRNKGNFPGRFSGRQFSNSRSEMNVSTLELGDSALYLCASSTGTARTGELFFGSGTQLSVL.

This clonotype was detected many times. This chain links TRBV15 with TRBJ1-5; D not resolved. The CDR3 spans 15 residues. The V gene lost 4 bases and the J gene lost 0 bases, with 10 bases spanning the gap. Germline V gives CDR1 LNHNV, CDR2 YYDKDF (reference sequence). The CDR3 DNA reads TGTGCCACCAGCAAGAGACCGTATAGCAATCAGCCCCAGCATTTT. It yields the protein CATSKRPYSNQPQHF.

In its sample, this clonotype was seen a few times. The genes are TRBV5-5 and TRBJ1-5, with D possibly matching TRBD1 (5 bases). Per the germline V gene, CDR1 is SGHKS and CDR2 is YYEKEE (reference sequence). The V end lost 4 bases, the J end lost 1 base, and 12 bases lay between the germline ends. CDR3 size: 15 residues. CDR3 in amino acids: CASSEVGESNQPQHF. In DNA, the CDR3 is TGTGCCAGCAGCGAGGTGGGGGAGAGCAATCAGCCCCAGCATTTT.

This clonotype was recorded at least ten times. This chain connects TRBV4-2 to TRBJ2-3, with 14 bases that match TRBD2. Germline V gene lookup returns CDR1 LGHNA and CDR2 YNFKEQ. CDR3 length equals 18 residues. J lost 1 base, V lost 1 base, and 4 bases had no gene match. Here the CDR3 DNA reads TGTGCCAGCAGCCAAGGACTAGCGGGAGGGCCCGGCACAGATACGCAGTATTTT. Translation: CASSQGLAGGPGTDTQYF.

The table lists this clonotype with many counts. This chain joins TRBV20-1 and TRBJ1-1; no firm D call. Looked up from germline, CDR1 is DFQATT and CDR2 is SNEGSKA (reference sequence). The CDR3 spans 14 residues. The germline V and J ends were trimmed by 5 bases and 3 bases, with 16 bases remaining between them. The CDR3 region has the DNA TGCAGTGCTGGAAGACCGAGTTTCTACACTGAAGCTTTCTTT. Amino acids: CSAGRPSFYTEAFF.

This clonotype was recorded many times. V is TRBV5-1 and J is TRBJ2-3; 10 nucleotides agree with TRBD2. The V and J ends lost 1 base and 4 bases, in that order; junction bases with no gene match: 3. There are 15 residues in the CDR3. Germline CDR1 is SGHRS and CDR2 is YFSETQ. The CDR3 reads CASSLSSGRSDTQYF. The CDR3 nucleotides are TGCGCCAGCAGCTTGTCTAGCGGGAGATCAGATACGCAGTATTTT. The complete variable domain, with remaining parts taken from reference TRBV5-1 and TRBJ2-3, reads KAGVTQTPRYLIKTRGQQVTLSCSPISGHRSVSWYQQTPGQGLQFLFEYFSETQRNKGNFPGRFSGRQFSNSRSEMNVSTLELGDSALYLCASSLSSGRSDTQYFGPGTRLTVL.

This clonotype was counted at least ten times. The chain is built from TRBV28 and TRBJ2-5; 8 positions agree with TRBD1. CDR1 is MDHEN, CDR2 SYDVKM, per germline. The CDR3 runs to 15 residues. V was clipped by 10 bases and J by 5 bases; unmatched bases: 15. The CDR3 DNA follows: TGTGCCACCACGGGACAGGTGAATTTAGCGGAGACCCAGTACTTC. Translated: CATTGQVNLAETQYF. The whole variable domain, remainder taken from reference TRBV28 and TRBJ2-5, is DVKVTQSSRYLVKRTGEKVFLECVQDMDHENMFWYRQDPGLGLRLIYFSYDVKMKEKGDIPEGYSVSREKKERFSLILESASTNQTSMYLCATTGQVNLAETQYFGPGTRLLVL.

This clonotype was seen at least ten times. The CDR3 region has the DNA TGTGCCAGCAGCTTAGAACGAGGTAGCGAGCAGTACTTC. This codes for CASSLERGSEQYF. J is TRBJ2-7 and V is TRBV7-2; D is undetermined. V was trimmed by 1 base and J by 6 bases, leaving 10 bases between them. Germline assignment: CDR1 SGHTA and CDR2 FQGNSA. The CDR3 spans 13 residues.

This clonotype was detected many times. The rearrangement links TRBV28 to TRBJ2-7, with D maybe TRBD1 (5 bases). Germline CDR1 reads MDHEN; CDR2 reads SYDVKM. The CDR3 contains 14 residues. V was clipped by 1 base and J by 6 bases, with 13 bases between them. The CDR3 coding sequence is TGTGCCAGCAGTTTATTAATCCAGGGCAGCGAGCAGTACTTC. Protein sequence: CASSLLIQGSEQYF.

Many counts were recorded for this clonotype. The chain couples TRBV7-8 to TRBJ1-1; D not certain. The CDR3 consists of 13 residues. The germline V and J ends were trimmed by 6 bases and 4 bases, with 12 bases remaining between them. In germline, CDR1 is SGHVS, CDR2 FQNEAQ. Written as DNA, the CDR3 is TGTGCCAGCAGGGTTCAGCGGGGCACTGAAGCTTTCTTT. Its protein product is CASRVQRGTEAFF. Full variable domain (rest looked up from reference TRBV7-8 and TRBJ1-1): GAGVSQSPRYKVAKRGQDVALRCDPISGHVSLFWYQQALGQGPEFLTYFQNEAQLDKSGLPSDRFFAERPEGSVSTLKIQRTQQEDSAVYLCASRVQRGTEAFFGQGTRLTVV.

This clonotype was counted at least ten times. The rearrangement uses TRBV6-2 or TRBV6-3 and TRBJ1-2; D is possibly TRBD1 (5 bases). Trimming took off 6 bases at V and 4 bases at J, with 15 bases between the two ends. The CDR3 has 14 amino acids. In germline, CDR1 is MNHEY, CDR2 SVGEGT. The CDR3 DNA is TGTGCCAGCAGGCGTTCAGGGTCCGGCTATGGCTACACCTTC. It encodes CASRRSGSGYGYTF.

This clonotype was observed many times. The chain carries TRBV4-1 and TRBJ2-7, with TRBD2 as a possible D gene (6 bases). V was pared by 4 bases and J by 6 bases, with 13 bases between. Germline values: CDR1 MGHRA, CDR2 YSYEKL. There are 13 residues in the CDR3. CDR3 protein: CASSPSWGVEQYF. The CDR3 coding sequence is TGCGCCAGCAGCCCCTCGTGGGGGGTCGAGCAGTACTTC.

This clonotype was counted ten times or more. CDR3 sequence: CASSTSGDSSGYTF. CDR3 nucleotide sequence: TGTGCCAGCAGCACCTCAGGGGATTCCTCTGGCTACACCTTC. The V and J genes are TRBV28 and TRBJ1-2; TRBD1 is a possible D gene (6 bases). Trimming cost V 6 bases and J 7 bases, with 18 bases left between them. The length of the CDR3 is 14 residues. Germline CDR1 is MDHEN and CDR2 is SYDVKM.

This clonotype was seen many times. V and J are TRBV28 and TRBJ1-1; 8 nucleotides align to TRBD1. The germline V gene has CDR1 MDHEN and CDR2 SYDVKM. The CDR3 totals 15 residues. With V trimmed by 8 bases and J by 0 bases, 8 bases remained unmatched. CDR3 sequence: CASGRDRGMNTEAFF. CDR3 sequence (DNA): TGTGCCAGCGGCAGAGACAGGGGAATGAACACTGAAGCTTTCTTT.

This clonotype was found many times. J is TRBJ1-1 and V is TRBV12-3 or TRBV12-4; D not certain. V dropped 6 bases and J dropped 1 base, with 12 bases sitting between them. The CDR3 spans 14 residues. For the CDR3, the DNA is TGTGCCAGCAGACCCGGGCCCAGGAACACTGAAGCTTTCTTT. Translation: CASRPGPRNTEAFF.

This chain uses TRBV7-2 with TRBJ2-6, with no clear D. The V end was cut by 1 base, the J end by 0 bases, with 10 bases between. The V gene's germline CDR1 is SGHTA and CDR2 FQGNSA. CDR3 length: 17 residues. The CDR3 DNA reads as TGTGCCAGCAGCTTAGTAGGGCGCCTCTCTGGGGCCAACGTCCTGACTTTC. Its translation: CASSLVGRLSGANVLTF.